Listed below are T cell receptor beta chains from one sample, sequenced in a study of blood T cell repertoires in COVID-19. Some clones are missing from TCRdb's copy, which holds only in-frame ones; the method was immunoSEQ multiplex PCR. The data contain about 400,000 clones, 70% to 90% of them singletons. Sample: PBMCs or T cells enriched from blood (not recorded which). These receptor sequences come from a woman aged 18-35 years with acute COVID-19. Each CDR3 is given with its conserved first and last residue. Size is stated for part of the rows, as once, few or many counts, or as a class when the clone is expanded.

CDR3 protein	V gene	J gene	clone size
CASSRNRGLTNYGYTF	TRBV19	TRBJ1-2	once
CASSSLGTGIEQYF	TRBV5-1	TRBJ2-7	-
CASSPKFGSAFF	TRBV7-8	TRBJ1-1	-
CASSLWSDSRNEKLFF	TRBV28	TRBJ1-4	once
CASSLPGQYYEQYF	TRBV5-6	TRBJ2-7	-
CASSYPRADFGGYTF	TRBV6-2/TRBV6-3	TRBJ1-2	-
CASSSGTPGGNYGYTF	TRBV5-5	TRBJ1-2	-
CASSQASGYEQYF	TRBV3-1/TRBV3-2	TRBJ2-7	once
CASSPTAGPLGELFF	TRBV28	TRBJ2-2	-
CASSPWRQRNSPLHF	TRBV28	TRBJ1-6	-
CASSSTSLYEQYF	TRBV19	TRBJ2-7	-
CASSMLQETQYF	TRBV19	TRBJ2-5	-
CASSLTTGSGELFF	TRBV11-3	TRBJ2-2	-
CASSSPRGVGEKLFF	TRBV7-9	TRBJ1-4	-
CASSLGLIQGNTIYF	TRBV27	TRBJ1-3	-
CASSLKGGRVTDTQYF	TRBV7-2	TRBJ2-3	-
CASSVNFAGELFF	TRBV2	TRBJ2-2	-